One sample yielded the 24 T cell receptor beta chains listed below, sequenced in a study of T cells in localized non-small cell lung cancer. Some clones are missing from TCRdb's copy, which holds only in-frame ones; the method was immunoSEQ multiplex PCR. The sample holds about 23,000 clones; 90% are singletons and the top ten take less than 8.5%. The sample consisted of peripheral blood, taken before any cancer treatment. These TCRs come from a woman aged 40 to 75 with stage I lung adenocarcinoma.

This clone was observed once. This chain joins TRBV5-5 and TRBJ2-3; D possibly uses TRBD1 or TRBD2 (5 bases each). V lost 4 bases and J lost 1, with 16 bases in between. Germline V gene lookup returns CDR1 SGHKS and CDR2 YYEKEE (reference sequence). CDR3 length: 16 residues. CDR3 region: CASSRTGASGTDTQYF. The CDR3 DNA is TGTGCCAGCAGCAGGACTGGGGCGAGCGGCACAGATACGCAGTATTTT.

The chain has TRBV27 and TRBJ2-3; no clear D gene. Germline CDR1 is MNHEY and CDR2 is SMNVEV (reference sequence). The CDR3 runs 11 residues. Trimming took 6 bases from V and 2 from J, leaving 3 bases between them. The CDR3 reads CASRHTDTQYF. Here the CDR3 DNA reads TGTGCCAGCAGACACACAGATACGCAGTATTTT.

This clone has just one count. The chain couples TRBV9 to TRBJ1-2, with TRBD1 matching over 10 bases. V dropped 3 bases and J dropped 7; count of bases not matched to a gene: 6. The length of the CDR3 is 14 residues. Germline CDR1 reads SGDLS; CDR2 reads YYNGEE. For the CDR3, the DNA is TGTGCCAGCAGCGAGGGGACAGGGGCGGTTGGCTACACCTTC. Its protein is CASSEGTGAVGYTF.

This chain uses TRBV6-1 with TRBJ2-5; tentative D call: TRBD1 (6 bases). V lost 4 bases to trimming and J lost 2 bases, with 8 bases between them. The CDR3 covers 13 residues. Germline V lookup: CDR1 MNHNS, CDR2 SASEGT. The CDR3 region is CASSATGQETQYF. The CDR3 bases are TGTGCCAGCAGTGCGACAGGTCAAGAGACCCAGTACTTC.

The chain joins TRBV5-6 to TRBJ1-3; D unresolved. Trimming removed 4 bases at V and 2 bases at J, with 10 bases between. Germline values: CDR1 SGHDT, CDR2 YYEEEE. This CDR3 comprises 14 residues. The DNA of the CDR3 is TGTGCCAGCAGCCTCGGCGGGGCTGGAAACACCATATATTTT. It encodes CASSLGGAGNTIYF.

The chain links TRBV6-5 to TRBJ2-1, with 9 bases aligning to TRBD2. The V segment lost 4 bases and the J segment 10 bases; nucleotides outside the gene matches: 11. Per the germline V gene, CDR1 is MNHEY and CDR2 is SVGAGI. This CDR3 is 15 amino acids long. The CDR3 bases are TGTGCCAGCAGTTTTTATTCTAGCGGGGTGATGGAGCAGTTCTTC. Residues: CASSFYSSGVMEQFF.

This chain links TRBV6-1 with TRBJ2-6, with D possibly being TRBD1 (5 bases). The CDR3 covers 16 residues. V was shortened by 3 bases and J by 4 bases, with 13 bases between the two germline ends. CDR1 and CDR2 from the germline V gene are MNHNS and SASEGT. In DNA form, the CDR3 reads TGTGCCAGCAGTGACCAGCAGGGTGGAGGGGCCAACGTCCTGACTTTC. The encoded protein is CASSDQQGGGANVLTF.

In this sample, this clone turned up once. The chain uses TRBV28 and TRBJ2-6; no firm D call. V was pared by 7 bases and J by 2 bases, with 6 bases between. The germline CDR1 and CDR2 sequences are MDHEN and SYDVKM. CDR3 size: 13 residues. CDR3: CASKTPGANVLTF. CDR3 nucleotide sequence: TGTGCCAGCAAAACCCCTGGGGCCAACGTCCTGACTTTC.

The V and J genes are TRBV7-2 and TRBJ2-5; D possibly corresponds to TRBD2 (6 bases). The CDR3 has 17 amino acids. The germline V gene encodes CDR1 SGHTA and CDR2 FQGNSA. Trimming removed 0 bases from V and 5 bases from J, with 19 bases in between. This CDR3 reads CASSLATVGGRAETQYF. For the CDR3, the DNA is TGTGCCAGCAGCTTAGCTACCGTCGGGGGACGGGCGGAGACCCAGTACTTC.

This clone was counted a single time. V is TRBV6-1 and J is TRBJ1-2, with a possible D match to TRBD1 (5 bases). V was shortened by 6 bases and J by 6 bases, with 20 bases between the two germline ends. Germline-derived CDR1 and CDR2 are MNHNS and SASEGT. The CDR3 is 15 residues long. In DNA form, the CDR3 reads TGTGCCAGCAGCCAAGGGAACAGTTGGGGCCATGGCTACACCTTC. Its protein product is CASSQGNSWGHGYTF.

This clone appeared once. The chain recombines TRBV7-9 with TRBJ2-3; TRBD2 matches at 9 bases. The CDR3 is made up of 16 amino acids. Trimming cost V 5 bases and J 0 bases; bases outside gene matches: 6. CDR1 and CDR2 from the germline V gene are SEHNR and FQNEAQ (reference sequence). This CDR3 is CASSLLAGPSTDTQYF. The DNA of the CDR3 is TGTGCCAGCAGCCTGCTAGCGGGGCCTAGCACAGATACGCAGTATTTT. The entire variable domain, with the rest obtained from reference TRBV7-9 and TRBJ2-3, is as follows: DTGVSQNPRHKITKRGQNVTFRCDPISEHNRLYWYRQTLGQGPEFLTYFQNEAQLEKSRLLSDRFSAERPKGSFSTLEIQRTEQGDSAMYLCASSLLAGPSTDTQYFGPGTRLTVL.

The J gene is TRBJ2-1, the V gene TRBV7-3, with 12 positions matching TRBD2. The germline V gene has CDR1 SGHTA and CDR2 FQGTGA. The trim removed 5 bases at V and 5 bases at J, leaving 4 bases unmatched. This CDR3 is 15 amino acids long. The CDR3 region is CASSLGLAGHNEQFF. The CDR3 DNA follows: TGTGCCAGCAGCCTAGGACTAGCGGGACACAATGAGCAGTTCTTC.

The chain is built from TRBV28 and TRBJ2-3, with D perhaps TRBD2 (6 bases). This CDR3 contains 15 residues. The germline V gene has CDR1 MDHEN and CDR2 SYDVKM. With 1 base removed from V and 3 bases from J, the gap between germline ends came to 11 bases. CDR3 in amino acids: CASSLYGSDTDTQYF. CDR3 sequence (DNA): TGTGCCAGCAGTTTATACGGGAGTGATACAGATACGCAGTATTTT.

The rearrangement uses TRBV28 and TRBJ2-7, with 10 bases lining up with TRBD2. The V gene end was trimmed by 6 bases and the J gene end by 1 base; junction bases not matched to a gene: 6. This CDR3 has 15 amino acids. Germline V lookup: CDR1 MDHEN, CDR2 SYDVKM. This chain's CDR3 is CASRRELAGSYEQYF. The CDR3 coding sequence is TGTGCCAGCAGAAGGGAACTAGCGGGATCCTACGAGCAGTACTTC.

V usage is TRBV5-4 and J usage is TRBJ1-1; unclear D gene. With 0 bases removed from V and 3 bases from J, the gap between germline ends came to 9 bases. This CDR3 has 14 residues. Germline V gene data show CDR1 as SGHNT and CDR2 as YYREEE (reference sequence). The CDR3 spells CASSLVQRDTEAFF. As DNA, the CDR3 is TGTGCCAGCAGCTTGGTACAGCGGGACACTGAAGCTTTCTTT. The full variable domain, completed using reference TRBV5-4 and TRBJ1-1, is ETGVTQSPTHLIKTRGQQVTLRCSSQSGHNTVSWYQQALGQGPQFIFQYYREEENGRGNFPPRFSGLQFPNYSSELNVNALELDDSALYLCASSLVQRDTEAFFGQGTRLTVV.

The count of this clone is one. CDR3 nucleotides: TGCGCCAGCAGCCAAGTGTGGGACAGCTTTAGCACCATATATTTT. It codes for CASSQVWDSFSTIYF. The chain couples TRBV4-3 to TRBJ1-3, with 7 bases that match TRBD1. Germline V gene data show CDR1 as LGHNA and CDR2 as YSLEER. The junction had 9 bases not matched to a gene; V was cut back by 1 base and J by 9 bases. The CDR3 runs 15 residues.

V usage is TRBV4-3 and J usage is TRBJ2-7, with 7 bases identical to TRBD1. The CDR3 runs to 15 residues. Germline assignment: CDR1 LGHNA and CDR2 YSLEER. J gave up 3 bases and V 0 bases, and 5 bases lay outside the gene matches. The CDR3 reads CASSQDRDRNYEQYF. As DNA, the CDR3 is TGCGCCAGCAGCCAAGATAGGGACAGAAACTACGAGCAGTACTTC.

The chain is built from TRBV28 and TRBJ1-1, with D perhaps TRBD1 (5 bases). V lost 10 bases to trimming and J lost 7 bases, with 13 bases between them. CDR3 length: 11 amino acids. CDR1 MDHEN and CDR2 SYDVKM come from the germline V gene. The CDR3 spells CATQGRDEAFF. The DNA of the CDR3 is TGTGCCACCCAGGGACGTGATGAAGCTTTCTTT. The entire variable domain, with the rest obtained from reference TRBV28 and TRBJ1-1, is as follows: DVKVTQSSRYLVKRTGEKVFLECVQDMDHENMFWYRQDPGLGLRLIYFSYDVKMKEKGDIPEGYSVSREKKERFSLILESASTNQTSMYLCATQGRDEAFFGQGTRLTVV.

The CDR3 nucleotides read TGCGCCAGCAGCTTGAAAACTGGGACAGGGGCTAACGAGCAGTACTTC. It encodes CASSLKTGTGANEQYF. V and J are TRBV5-1 and TRBJ2-7; the match to TRBD1 covers 10 bases. J lost 5 bases, V lost 1 base, and 9 bases had no gene match. This CDR3 has 16 residues. The V gene's germline CDR1 is SGHRS and CDR2 YFSETQ.

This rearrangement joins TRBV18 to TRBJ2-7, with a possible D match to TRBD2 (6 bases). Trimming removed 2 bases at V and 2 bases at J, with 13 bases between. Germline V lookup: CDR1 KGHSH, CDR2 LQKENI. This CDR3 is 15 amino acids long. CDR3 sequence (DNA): TGTGCCAGCTCACCAAGGCGGGAACTCCCCTACGAGCAGTACTTC. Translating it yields CASSPRRELPYEQYF.

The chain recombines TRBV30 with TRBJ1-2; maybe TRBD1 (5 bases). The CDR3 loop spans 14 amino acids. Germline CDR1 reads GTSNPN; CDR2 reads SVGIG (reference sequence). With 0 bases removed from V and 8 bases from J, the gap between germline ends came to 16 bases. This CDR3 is CAWSVLSLQGGYTF. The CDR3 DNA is TGTGCCTGGAGTGTACTTTCCCTCCAGGGAGGCTACACCTTC.

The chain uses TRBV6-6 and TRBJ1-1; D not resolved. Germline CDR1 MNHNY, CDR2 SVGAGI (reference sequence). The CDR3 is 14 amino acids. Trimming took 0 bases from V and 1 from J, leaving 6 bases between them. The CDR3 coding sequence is TGTGCCAGCAGTTACTCGAGCCGGAACACTGAAGCTTTCTTT. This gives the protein CASSYSSRNTEAFF.

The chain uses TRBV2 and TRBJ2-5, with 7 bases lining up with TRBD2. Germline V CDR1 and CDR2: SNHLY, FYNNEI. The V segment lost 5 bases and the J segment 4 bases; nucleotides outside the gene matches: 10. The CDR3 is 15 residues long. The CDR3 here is CASSLSTSVGETQYF. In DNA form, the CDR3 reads TGTGCCAGCAGTCTCTCTACTAGCGTTGGAGAGACCCAGTACTTC.

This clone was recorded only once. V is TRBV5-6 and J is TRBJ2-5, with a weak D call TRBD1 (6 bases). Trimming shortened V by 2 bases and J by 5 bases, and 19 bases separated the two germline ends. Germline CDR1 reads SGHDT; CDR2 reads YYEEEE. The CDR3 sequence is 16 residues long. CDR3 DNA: TGTGCCAGCAGCTTACTCGGACAGCCCCTCATCGAGACCCAGTACTTC. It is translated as CASSLLGQPLIETQYF.